Below are 25 T cell receptor beta chains sequenced from a single sample in a study of blood T cell repertoires in COVID-19. Profiled with immunoSEQ multiplex PCR; TCRdb holds only in-frame clones, not every one. Among approximately 260,000 clones, about 80% were seen once, and the ten largest hold 4.5% to 6%. The sequenced sample was peripheral blood. Every receptor here comes from a woman of 80 years or more with active or convalescent COVID-19.

The table lists this clone with a few counts. The genes are TRBV28 and TRBJ1-5, with no clear D. This CDR3 is built from 14 residues. V was pared by 3 bases and J by 2 bases, with 8 bases between. CDR1 and CDR2 from the germline V gene are MDHEN and SYDVKM. The CDR3 loop reads CASSLAGGNQPQHF. The CDR3 DNA follows: TGTGCCAGCAGTTTGGCCGGGGGCAATCAGCCCCAGCATTTT. The full variable domain, rest sourced from reference TRBV28 and TRBJ1-5, is DVKVTQSSRYLVKRTGEKVFLECVQDMDHENMFWYRQDPGLGLRLIYFSYDVKMKEKGDIPEGYSVSREKKERFSLILESASTNQTSMYLCASSLAGGNQPQHFGDGTRLSIL.

V usage is TRBV10-2 and J usage is TRBJ1-4; a possible D gene is TRBD1 (6 bases). V shed 7 bases and J shed 4 bases, with 10 bases lying between them. Germline V lookup: CDR1 WSHSY, CDR2 SAAADI. The CDR3 covers 13 residues. CDR3 bases: TGCGCCAGCAAAGGACAGATTAATGAAAAACTGTTTTTT. This encodes CASKGQINEKLFF.

CDR3 in DNA: TGTGCCAGCAAACGGGACAGGGATACCGGGGAGCTGTTTTTT. Translation: CASKRDRDTGELFF. This chain uses TRBV2 with TRBJ2-2, with TRBD1 matching over 9 bases. The CDR3 is 14 amino acids. Trimming at V came to 7 bases and at J to 5 bases, leaving 5 bases not matched to a gene. CDR1 and CDR2 (germline): SNHLY, FYNNEI.

A few counts support this clone. The chain has TRBV18 and TRBJ2-3, with 10 nucleotides matching TRBD1. This CDR3 spans 15 amino acids. Germline lookup yields CDR1 KGHSH and CDR2 LQKENI. V trimming: 4 bases; J trimming: 2 bases; junction bases outside the gene matches: 3. CDR3 sequence (DNA): TGTGCCAGCTCACGGGGACAGGGGAACACAGATACGCAGTATTTT. Amino acids: CASSRGQGNTDTQYF. The variable domain in full, with the rest retrieved from reference TRBV18 and TRBJ2-3, is NAGVMQNPRHLVRRRGQEARLRCSPMKGHSHVYWYRQLPEEGLKFMVYLQKENIIDESGMPKERFSAEFPKEGPSILRIQQVVRGDSAAYFCASSRGQGNTDTQYFGPGTRLTVL.

V usage is TRBV5-1 and J usage is TRBJ2-3, with 10 bases fitting TRBD2. CDR1 is SGHRS, CDR2 YFSETQ, per germline. V gave up 3 bases and J gave up 0 bases; unmatched junction bases: 4. The CDR3 is 16 residues long. CDR3 in amino acids: CASSSSTSGSTDTQYF. The CDR3 DNA is TGCGCCAGCAGCTCATCGACTAGCGGGAGCACAGATACGCAGTATTTT.

This clone was counted between two and nine times. V gene TRBV6-4 combines with J gene TRBJ1-2; tentative D call: TRBD1 (5 bases). V was trimmed by 0 bases and J by 5 bases, leaving 10 bases between them. CDR1 MRHNA and CDR2 SNTAGT come from the germline V gene. CDR3 length equals 14 residues. In DNA form, the CDR3 reads TGTGCCAGCAGTGACTCAGTAGGGGTGTATGGCTACACCTTC. It yields the protein CASSDSVGVYGYTF.

The chain employs TRBV5-4 and TRBJ2-7; possibly TRBD1 for D (5 bases). V was clipped by 3 bases and J by 0 bases, with 10 bases between them. The CDR3 has 14 residues. Germline CDR1 SGHNT, CDR2 YYREEE (reference sequence). In DNA, the CDR3 is TGTGCCAGCAGCTGGGGCGGTAGCTCCTACGAGCAGTACTTC. Protein sequence: CASSWGGSSYEQYF.

This clone appeared a few times. The CDR3 DNA sequence: TGTGCCAGCAGTTACACTAGCGGTAGGCAGACCCAGTACTTC. Encoded protein: CASSYTSGRQTQYF. V gene TRBV27 combines with J gene TRBJ2-5, with 8 bases matching TRBD2. This CDR3 is 14 amino acids long. Germline-derived CDR1 and CDR2 are MNHEY and SMNVEV (reference sequence). The junction had 7 bases not matched to a gene; V was cut back by 4 bases and J by 6 bases.

The rearrangement joins TRBV5-1 to TRBJ2-1; 11 bases are shared with TRBD2. J lost 4 bases, V lost 0 bases, and 9 bases had no gene match. The germline V gene has CDR1 SGHRS and CDR2 YFSETQ. There are 18 residues in the CDR3. The DNA of the CDR3 is TGCGCCAGCAGCTTGGTATTAGCGGGGGGGCCTGCATACAATGAGCAGTTCTTC. Its protein product is CASSLVLAGGPAYNEQFF.

V is TRBV7-8 and J is TRBJ1-1; D remains unclear. The CDR3 totals 15 residues. The germline CDR1 and CDR2 sequences are SGHVS and FQNEAQ. Trimming stripped 2 bases from V and 4 bases from J, with 14 bases between. CDR3 in DNA: TGTGCCAGCAGCTTAAACGTCCGAGGGTTCACTGAAGCTTTCTTT. This gives the protein CASSLNVRGFTEAFF.

This clone was detected a few times. The chain recombines TRBV19 with TRBJ2-2, with TRBD1 matching over 7 bases. V was pared by 6 bases and J by 1 base, with 2 bases of the junction left unmatched. This CDR3 is 14 amino acids long. Germline V gene data show CDR1 as LNHDA and CDR2 as SQIVND (reference sequence). CDR3 residues: CASRPGGNTGELFF. The CDR3 bases are TGTGCCAGTAGACCAGGGGGGAACACCGGGGAGCTGTTTTTT.

V is TRBV10-3 and J is TRBJ2-1, with D hard to call. The CDR3 is 15 residues long. Trimming took off 2 bases at V and 1 base at J, with 9 bases between the two ends. Germline CDR1 ENHRY, CDR2 SYGVKD. CDR3 sequence (DNA): TGTGCCATCAGTGAGGGCCACCCATCCTACAATGAGCAGTTCTTC. It codes for CAISEGHPSYNEQFF.

The J gene is TRBJ1-1, the V gene TRBV19; maybe TRBD1 (5 bases). Germline assignment: CDR1 LNHDA and CDR2 SQIVND (reference sequence). Trimming removed 10 bases at V and 0 bases at J, with 18 bases between. There are 15 residues in the CDR3. CDR3 residues: CATAVGGGMNTEAFF. CDR3 nucleotide sequence: TGTGCCACCGCCGTTGGGGGAGGAATGAACACTGAAGCTTTCTTT.

The rearrangement joins TRBV5-4 to TRBJ2-1; maybe TRBD2 (6 bases). CDR3 length equals 14 residues. Germline V gives CDR1 SGHNT, CDR2 YYREEE (reference sequence). The V end was cut by 1 base, the J end by 5 bases, with 10 bases between. In DNA form, the CDR3 reads TGTGCCAGCAGCTTGACTAGCCTAAACAATGAGCAGTTCTTC. Translating gives CASSLTSLNNEQFF.

The chain couples TRBV28 to TRBJ1-1, with D hard to call. Trimming left V 8 bases short and J 7 bases short, with 11 bases between. The germline V gene encodes CDR1 MDHEN and CDR2 SYDVKM. This CDR3 is 11 amino acids long. CDR3 bases: TGTGCCAGCGTACGACTCCATGAAGCTTTCTTT. Encoded protein: CASVRLHEAFF.

The rearrangement joins TRBV30 to TRBJ1-2; 9 bases agree with TRBD1. Germline loops: CDR1 GTSNPN, CDR2 SVGIG (reference sequence). This CDR3 spans 13 amino acids. V shed 0 bases and J 8 bases; nucleotides not matched to a gene: 4. The CDR3 DNA follows: TGTGCCTGGAGTGTCTCGACAGGGGGGGGCTACACCTTC. The encoded protein is CAWSVSTGGGYTF.

The chain links TRBV23-1 to TRBJ2-7; D unresolved. TRBV23-1 is flagged as an ORF with uncertain function. This CDR3 has 13 amino acids. V dropped 2 bases and J dropped 2 bases, with 7 bases sitting between them. Written as DNA, the CDR3 is TGCGCCAGCAGTCAACCAGATACCTACGAGCAGTACTTC. Translation: CASSQPDTYEQYF.

This sequence joins TRBV28 and TRBJ1-3; D might be TRBD1 (5 bases). Germline CDR1 MDHEN, CDR2 SYDVKM. The CDR3 extends over 14 amino acids. The V end was cut by 3 bases, the J end by 0 bases, with 6 bases between. CDR3 sequence: CASSLTASGNTIYF. In DNA form, the CDR3 reads TGTGCCAGCAGTTTGACAGCCTCTGGAAACACCATATATTTT.

The chain joins TRBV19 to TRBJ2-7; D possibly corresponds to TRBD2 (5 bases). The length of the CDR3 is 15 residues. V was clipped by 6 bases and J by 4 bases, with 19 bases between them. Germline CDR1 is LNHDA and CDR2 is SQIVND (reference sequence). Written as DNA, the CDR3 is TGTGCCAGTAGCATAAAGGATGACTCGGGATACGAGCAGTACTTC. Protein sequence: CASSIKDDSGYEQYF.

The sample holds one count of this clone. The chain employs TRBV4-2 and TRBJ2-3; 10 bases line up with TRBD2. CDR3 length: 17 amino acids. The germline gives CDR1 LGHNA, CDR2 YNFKEQ. J gave up 5 bases and V 8 bases, and 16 bases lay outside the gene matches. The chain's CDR3 is CASAISESGRVKDTQYF. The CDR3 DNA follows: TGTGCCAGCGCCATTAGCGAAAGCGGGAGGGTTAAAGATACGCAGTATTTT.

The chain joins TRBV7-6 to TRBJ2-3, with D tentatively TRBD2 (6 bases). Germline CDR1 SGHVS, CDR2 FNYEAQ. CDR3 length: 18 amino acids. The V end was cut by 1 base, the J end by 2 bases, with 19 bases between. The CDR3 here is CASSLGGTSYIFTDTQYF. CDR3 nucleotide sequence: TGTGCCAGCAGCTTAGGCGGGACCTCCTACATTTTCACAGATACGCAGTATTTT.

V gene TRBV28 combines with J gene TRBJ2-3; 8 bases are shared with TRBD2. This CDR3 spans 14 amino acids. From germline, CDR1 is MDHEN and CDR2 SYDVKM. V gave up 7 bases and J gave up 6 bases; unmatched junction bases: 9. Written as DNA, the CDR3 is TGTGCCAGCACTGGCGCGGGGGGAGCGGATACGCAGTATTTT. It translates to CASTGAGGADTQYF.

The V and J genes are TRBV11-3 and TRBJ2-1; possible D gene TRBD1, 6 bases. There are 15 residues in the CDR3. V lost 5 bases to trimming and J lost 6 bases, with 17 bases between them. Germline values: CDR1 SGHNT, CDR2 YENEEA. CDR3 residues: CASSIRDTTPNEQFF. The CDR3 DNA reads as TGTGCCAGCAGCATCCGGGACACAACGCCCAATGAGCAGTTCTTC.

CDR3 protein: CASSPTVEGREKLFF. CDR3 nucleotide sequence: TGCGCCAGCAGCCCTACGGTCGAGGGAAGGGAAAAACTGTTTTTT. V and J are TRBV5-1 and TRBJ1-4; no reliable D call. CDR1 and CDR2 (germline): SGHRS, YFSETQ. V lost 4 bases to trimming and J lost 8 bases, with 18 bases between them. This CDR3 spans 15 amino acids.

The rearrangement joins TRBV5-6 to TRBJ2-5; 7 nucleotides line up with TRBD2. Looked up from germline, CDR1 is SGHDT and CDR2 is YYEEEE. The length of the CDR3 is 13 residues. V was clipped by 4 bases and J by 2 bases; unmatched bases: 2. The CDR3 spells CASSGGLQETQYF. The DNA for the CDR3 is TGTGCCAGCAGCGGGGGACTACAAGAGACCCAGTACTTC.